Listed below are T cell receptor beta chains from one sample, sequenced in a study of Ad26.COV2.S vaccination and SARS-CoV-2 variants. TCRdb's table, derived via immunoSEQ multiplex PCR, lists solely in-frame clones and lacks some. The sample contains almost 400,000 clones, about nine tenths of which appear only once. The sequencing here drew on peripheral blood, taken in a trial of Ad26.COV2.S vaccine versus placebo. The receptors come from a person between 18 and 65 years old who received the Ad26.COV2.S COVID-19 vaccine or a placebo. CDR3s include the opening cysteine and the closing phenylalanine or tryptophan. D genes are given only for firm matches. Clone size is given for some rows only: seen once, a few or many times, or a class if the clone is expanded.

>TRBJ1-6|-|-|TRBV4-1
CASSQGYNSPLHF
TGCGCCAGCAGCCAGGGGTATAATTCACCCCTCCACTTT
>TRBJ2-3|-|-|TRBV4-2
CASSQDTRGPSSTDTQYF
TGTGCCAGCAGCCAAGATACGAGAGGGCCCTCTAGCACAGATACGCAGTATTTT
>TRBJ2-7|-|-|TRBV6-5
CASRVTSGGRYEQYF
TGTGCCAGCAGGGTGACCTCGGGTGGGCGCTACGAGCAGTACTTC
>TRBJ2-1|-|-|TRBV24-1
CATSDATRGNEQFF
TGTGCCACCAGTGACGCGACTCGCGGTAATGAGCAGTTCTTC
>TRBJ1-4|-|TRBD1|TRBV23-1
CASSHLVGTGSTNEKLFF
TGCGCCAGCAGTCACCTAGTGGGGACAGGGTCAACTAATGAAAAACTGTTTTTT
>TRBJ1-1|-|-|TRBV3-1/TRBV3-2
CASSQGSGVTEAFF
TGTGCCAGCAGCCAAGGGTCAGGGGTCACTGAAGCTTTCTTT
>TRBJ1-5|-|-|TRBV6-1
CASSEADWGSHNQPQHF
TGTGCCAGCAGTGAAGCGGATTGGGGCAGCCACAATCAGCCCCAGCATTTT
>TRBJ1-5|-|-|TRBV19
CASSTTTGPNQPQHF
TGTGCCAGTAGTACGACAACAGGGCCCAACCAGCCCCAGCATTTT
>TRBJ2-1|few|-|TRBV15
CATSRVGAENEQFF
TGTGCCACCAGCAGAGTTGGGGCAGAGAATGAGCAGTTCTTC
>TRBJ2-7|-|TRBD2|TRBV11-3
CASSLGTSVPYEQYF
TGTGCCAGCAGCCTCGGGACTAGCGTCCCCTACGAGCAGTACTTC
>TRBJ2-5|-|TRBD1|TRBV7-2
CASSLGGSWTGETQYF
TGTGCCAGCAGCTTAGGGGGTTCCTGGACAGGAGAGACCCAGTACTTC
>TRBJ2-1|-|TRBD2|TRBV6-4
CASSPGLAGDHNEQFF
TGTGCCAGCAGCCCAGGACTAGCGGGAGATCACAATGAGCAGTTCTTC
>TRBJ2-3|-|-|TRBV7-2
CASSRPGTDTQYF
TGTGCCAGCAGCCGCCCCGGCACAGATACGCAGTATTTT
>TRBJ1-2|-|-|TRBV29-1
CSVGGTLGETNYTF
TGCAGCGTTGGAGGAACCCTGGGTGAAACCAACTACACCTTC
>TRBJ2-5|-|-|TRBV3-1/TRBV3-2
CASSHPGETQYF
TGTGCCAGCAGCCACCCCGGGGAGACCCAGTACTTC
>TRBJ1-6|-|-|TRBV10-2
CAPTLSQSSSYNSPLHF
TGCGCCCCAACCCTCTCCCAGTCCAGCTCCTATAATTCACCCCTCCACTTT